The next 22 T cell receptor beta chains were all read from a single sample in a study of graft-versus-host responses after intestinal transplantation (dated by TCRdb to about 2021). No antigen has been identified for these receptors. Library prep was done by the immunoSEQ multiplex PCR assay. The table comes from immuneACCESS by way of TCRdb, which keeps in-frame sequences with V and J called. Part of the clones is missing from these tables; in studies checked, under half for an unresolved V gene and the rest for unknown reasons. In this sample the table shows about 83,000 clones, 70% to 90% of which occur a single time. The ten largest clones take up 0.3% to 0.4% of the sample. In light of the paper, this sample's time point label describes: cells obtained before transplantation from donor or recipient. Material: unstimulated CD4+ T cells sorted from spleen or lymph node cells, obtained before intestinal transplant. All receptors derive from a human donor who received an intestinal transplant.

The J gene is TRBJ2-3, the V gene TRBV5-6; the D gene is possibly TRBD1 (6 bases). Germline-derived CDR1 and CDR2 are SGHDT and YYEEEE. V gave up 5 bases and J gave up 0 bases, with 25 bases separating them. There are 19 residues in the CDR3. Here the CDR3 reads CASRPARRRQASSTDTQYF. The CDR3 DNA is TGTGCCAGCAGGCCTGCACGTAGGCGACAGGCGTCTAGCACAGATACGCAGTATTTT.

This chain joins TRBV7-6 and TRBJ2-2, with 12 bases matching TRBD2. Germline lookup yields CDR1 SGHVS and CDR2 FNYEAQ. This CDR3 has 17 amino acids. Trimming took 1 base from V and 8 from J; bases not matched to a gene: 8. In nucleotides, the CDR3 is TGTGCCAGCAGCTTAGGATCTAGCGGGGGGGCCGATGGGGAGCTGTTTTTT. It is translated as CASSLGSSGGADGELFF.

The chain carries TRBV29-1 and TRBJ2-3; D is ambiguous. Trimming left V 1 base short and J 2 bases short, with 7 bases between. Germline V lookup: CDR1 SQVTM, CDR2 ANQGSEA. The CDR3 is 13 residues long. The CDR3 spells CSVEGQITDTQYF. For the CDR3, the DNA is TGCAGCGTTGAAGGGCAGATCACAGATACGCAGTATTTT.

The chain employs TRBV30 and TRBJ1-4; D perhaps matches TRBD1 (5 bases). Trimming cost V 1 base and J 0 bases, with 12 bases left between them. The CDR3 spans 16 residues. Per the germline V gene, CDR1 is GTSNPN and CDR2 is SVGIG (reference sequence). The CDR3 bases are TGTGCCTGGAGTGGGACACGGGTTTCAACTAATGAAAAACTGTTTTTT. Protein product: CAWSGTRVSTNEKLFF.

The chain carries TRBV11-2 and TRBJ2-7, with D possibly TRBD2 on 6 matching bases. V was trimmed by 5 bases and J by 5 bases, leaving 10 bases between them. The CDR3 is made up of 12 amino acids. The germline V gene encodes CDR1 SGHAT and CDR2 FQNNGV. The CDR3 DNA reads as TGTGCCAGCAGCCGGACTATCCACGAGCAGTACTTC. Translated: CASSRTIHEQYF.

This chain links TRBV9 with TRBJ2-3; 8 bases map to TRBD1. The CDR3 runs 15 residues. V was clipped by 2 bases and J by 5 bases; unmatched bases: 7. The germline V gene has CDR1 SGDLS and CDR2 YYNGEE. CDR3: CASSVQGTGIDTQYF. The CDR3 region has the DNA TGTGCCAGCAGCGTGCAAGGGACAGGAATAGATACGCAGTATTTT.

V and J are TRBV28 and TRBJ2-5; 11 bases fit TRBD2. This CDR3 has 15 residues. Germline lookup yields CDR1 MDHEN and CDR2 SYDVKM. The J segment lost 4 bases and the V segment lost 6 bases, leaving 7 bases of the junction unmatched. CDR3 sequence (DNA): TGTGCCAGCAGCTCGGTTAGCGGGGGGGCAGAGACCCAGTACTTC. Translating it yields CASSSVSGGAETQYF.

The genes are TRBV7-6 and TRBJ1-6, with D possibly TRBD1 on 6 matching bases. V was shortened by 6 bases and J by 9 bases, with 21 bases between the two germline ends. Germline loops: CDR1 SGHVS, CDR2 FNYEAQ. This CDR3 is built from 16 residues. The CDR3 DNA follows: TGTGCCAGCAGTTCCGGGGACACTCGGACGGGTTCACCCCTCCACTTT. Translating it yields CASSSGDTRTGSPLHF. Full variable domain (missing parts from reference TRBV7-6 and TRBJ1-6): GAGVSQSPRYKVTKRGQDVALRCDPISGHVSLYWYRQALGQGPEFLTYFNYEAQQDKSGLPNDRFSAERPEGSISTLTIQRTEQRDSAMYRCASSSGDTRTGSPLHFGNGTRLTVT.

The chain joins TRBV28 to TRBJ2-7, with TRBD2 identical over 7 bases. The V segment lost 3 bases and the J segment 7 bases; nucleotides outside the gene matches: 9. CDR1 and CDR2 (germline): MDHEN, SYDVKM. This CDR3 is 14 amino acids long. The CDR3 sequence: CASSFPGGVEEQYF. As DNA, the CDR3 is TGTGCCAGCAGTTTCCCGGGGGGAGTTGAGGAGCAGTACTTC.

The chain recombines TRBV5-1 with TRBJ2-1; 13 bases fit TRBD2. With 4 bases clipped from V and 2 bases from J, the junction kept 6 bases outside the gene matches. CDR3 size: 17 residues. Germline V gene sequence: CDR1 SGHRS, CDR2 YFSETQ. The CDR3 region is CASSPGLAGVAYNEQFF. The CDR3 nucleotides read TGCGCCAGCAGCCCCGGACTAGCGGGGGTCGCCTACAATGAGCAGTTCTTC.

The chain joins TRBV7-3 to TRBJ2-1; D gene uncertain. In germline, CDR1 is SGHTA, CDR2 FQGTGA. Trimming took 1 base from V and 10 from J, leaving 11 bases between them. The CDR3 is 13 residues long. In nucleotides, the CDR3 is TGTGCCAGCAGCTTAAGTGCAGGCCACGAGCAGTTCTTC. It translates to CASSLSAGHEQFF.

The CDR3 DNA is TGCGCCAGCAGTGAAGACTACACAGATACGCAGTATTTT. It codes for CASSEDYTDTQYF. The rearrangement uses TRBV10-1 and TRBJ2-3, with D tentatively TRBD2 (5 bases). The CDR3 consists of 13 residues. Trimming stripped 3 bases from V and 2 bases from J, with 6 bases between. CDR1 WNHNN and CDR2 SYGVQD come from the germline V gene (reference sequence).

The gene calls are TRBV27 and TRBJ2-1; a weak D match, TRBD1 (6 bases). Trimming cost V 5 bases and J 2 bases, with 22 bases left between them. This CDR3 comprises 18 residues. Germline CDR1 MNHEY, CDR2 SMNVEV (reference sequence). The CDR3 nucleotides are TGTGCCAGCAGTCCCGGCTATCCCCAAAGGGGGACCTACAATGAGCAGTTCTTC. This codes for CASSPGYPQRGTYNEQFF.

This chain connects TRBV25-1 to TRBJ1-1; possibly TRBD1 for D (6 bases). This CDR3 comprises 15 residues. CDR1 is MGHDK and CDR2 is SYGVNS in the germline V gene. V was trimmed by 4 bases and J by 0 bases, leaving 12 bases between them. CDR3 residues: CASSATGPMNTEAFF. The CDR3, as DNA: TGTGCCAGCAGTGCGACAGGCCCAATGAACACTGAAGCTTTCTTT. Based on the CDR3 plus reference TRBV25-1 and TRBJ1-1, the full variable domain is EADIYQTPRYLVIGTGKKITLECSQTMGHDKMYWYQQDPGMELHLIHYSYGVNSTEKGDLSSESTVSRIRTEHFPLTLESARPSHTSQYLCASSATGPMNTEAFFGQGTRLTVV.

V and J are TRBV7-2 and TRBJ2-7, with D perhaps matching TRBD1 (5 bases). The CDR3 has 13 residues. Trimming pared 6 bases from V and 3 bases from J, leaving 12 bases between. Germline loops: CDR1 SGHTA, CDR2 FQGNSA. CDR3 in amino acids: CASRYDSYYEQYF. In DNA, the CDR3 is TGTGCCAGCAGATATGACAGCTACTACGAGCAGTACTTC. The full variable domain, its missing parts supplied by reference TRBV7-2 and TRBJ2-7, is GAGVSQSPSNKVTEKGKDVELRCDPISGHTALYWYRQSLGQGLEFLIYFQGNSAPDKSGLPSDRFSAERTGGSVSTLTIQRTQQEDSAVYLCASRYDSYYEQYFGPGTRLTVT.

The chain employs TRBV9 and TRBJ2-7; no definite D call. The germline V gene encodes CDR1 SGDLS and CDR2 YYNGEE. V shed 2 bases and J shed 5 bases, with 14 bases lying between them. The CDR3 runs 14 residues. The DNA for the CDR3 is TGTGCCAGCAGCGTCTCCAGGAAAGTTCACGAGCAGTACTTC. Encoded protein: CASSVSRKVHEQYF.

CDR3: CASSPGGGGTDTQYF. DNA of the CDR3: TGTGCCAGCTCACCTGGCGGGGGAGGCACAGATACGCAGTATTTT. This chain joins TRBV18 and TRBJ2-3; 7 bases match TRBD2. The germline gives CDR1 KGHSH, CDR2 LQKENI. Trimming cost V 3 bases and J 1 base; bases outside gene matches: 4. The CDR3 extends over 15 amino acids.

The chain carries TRBV4-2 and TRBJ1-1; the match to TRBD1 covers 7 bases. Germline CDR1 reads LGHNA; CDR2 reads YNFKEQ. This CDR3 is 15 amino acids long. V lost 3 bases to trimming and J lost 0 bases; unmatched junction nucleotides: 4. CDR3 amino acids: CASSQTGQLNTEAFF. The CDR3, as DNA: TGTGCCAGCAGCCAGACGGGACAGCTGAACACTGAAGCTTTCTTT.

This rearrangement joins TRBV18 to TRBJ2-1; the match to TRBD2 covers 9 bases. Losses at the gene ends were 3 bases for V and 9 bases for J; bases not matched to a gene: 18. The CDR3 is 18 amino acids. Germline CDR1 KGHSH, CDR2 LQKENI. CDR3 in amino acids: CASSPRAITSGLGGEQFF. The CDR3 region has the DNA TGTGCCAGCTCACCCCGAGCAATTACTAGCGGGTTAGGCGGTGAGCAGTTCTTC.

This chain links TRBV2 with TRBJ1-5; D is undetermined. V was cut by 3 bases and J by 4 bases, with 10 bases left in between. The CDR3 sequence is 14 residues long. Germline V gives CDR1 SNHLY, CDR2 FYNNEI. CDR3 loop: CASSDYTLNQPQHF. In nucleotides, the CDR3 is TGTGCCAGCAGTGATTATACTTTAAATCAGCCCCAGCATTTT.

This chain connects TRBV29-1 to TRBJ1-1, with TRBD1 identical over 7 bases. The CDR3 runs to 13 residues. The germline V gene has CDR1 SQVTM and CDR2 ANQGSEA. V shed 1 base and J 5 bases; nucleotides not matched to a gene: 4. The CDR3 region is CSVEGYRGTEAFF. The CDR3 nucleotides read TGCAGCGTTGAAGGGTACAGGGGTACTGAAGCTTTCTTT.

This chain uses TRBV18 with TRBJ2-1, with D possibly matching TRBD2 (6 bases). Germline loops: CDR1 KGHSH, CDR2 LQKENI. This CDR3 contains 13 residues. Trimming took off 3 bases at V and 14 bases at J, with 17 bases between the two ends. CDR3 coding DNA: TGTGCCAGCTCACCGCGAGCCAGGGAGGAGGAGTTCTTC. This encodes CASSPRAREEEFF. Full variable domain (rest looked up from reference TRBV18 and TRBJ2-1): NAGVMQNPRHLVRRRGQEARLRCSPMKGHSHVYWYRQLPEEGLKFMVYLQKENIIDESGMPKERFSAEFPKEGPSILRIQQVVRGDSAAYFCASSPRAREEEFFGPGTRLTVL.